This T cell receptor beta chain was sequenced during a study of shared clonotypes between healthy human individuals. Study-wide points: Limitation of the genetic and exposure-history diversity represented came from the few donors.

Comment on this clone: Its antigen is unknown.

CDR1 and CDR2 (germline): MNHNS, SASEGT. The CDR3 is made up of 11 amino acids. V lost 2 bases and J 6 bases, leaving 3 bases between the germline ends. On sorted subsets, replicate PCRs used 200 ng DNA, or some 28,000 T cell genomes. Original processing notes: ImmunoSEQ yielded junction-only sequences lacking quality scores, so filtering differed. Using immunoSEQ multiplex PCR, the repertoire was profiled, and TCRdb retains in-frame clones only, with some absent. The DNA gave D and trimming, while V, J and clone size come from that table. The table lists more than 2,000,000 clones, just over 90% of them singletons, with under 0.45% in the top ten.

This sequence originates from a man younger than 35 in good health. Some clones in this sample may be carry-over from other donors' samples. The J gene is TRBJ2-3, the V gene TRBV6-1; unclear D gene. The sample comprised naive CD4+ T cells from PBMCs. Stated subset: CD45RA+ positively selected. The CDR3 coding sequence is TGTGCCAGCAGTGAATGGGATACGCAGTATTTT. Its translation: CASSEWDTQYF.